Following are 20 T cell receptor beta chains from one sample sequenced in a study of OX40 agonist ivuxolimab in advanced cancers. TCRdb's table, derived via immunoSEQ multiplex PCR, lists solely in-frame clones and lacks some. The sample has tens of thousands of clones; approximately 91% are singletons. The sample in question was CD4+ or CD8+ T cells sorted from blood, obtained in a trial of the OX40 agonist ivuxolimab. These TCRs come from an adult with an advanced solid tumor such as melanoma, head and neck, liver or kidney cancer.

J is TRBJ2-7 and V is TRBV4-1; D gene uncertain. Trimming removed 1 base from V and 5 bases from J, with 12 bases in between. CDR1 MGHRA and CDR2 YSYEKL come from the germline V gene. The CDR3 length is 14 residues. CDR3 sequence: CASSQVTREDEQYF. As DNA, the CDR3 is TGCGCCAGCAGCCAAGTGACGCGAGAGGACGAGCAGTACTTC.

This sequence joins TRBV5-1 and TRBJ2-3; 7 bases line up with TRBD1. The CDR3 has 14 residues. Germline loops: CDR1 SGHRS, CDR2 YFSETQ. After removal of 0 bases from V and 7 bases from J, the junction contained 5 bases not matched to a gene. In nucleotides, the CDR3 is TGCGCCAGCAGCTTGGAACAGGGGATACATACGCAGTATTTT. As protein: CASSLEQGIHTQYF. Filled out from reference TRBV5-1 and TRBJ2-3, the complete variable domain reads KAGVTQTPRYLIKTRGQQVTLSCSPISGHRSVSWYQQTPGQGLQFLFEYFSETQRNKGNFPGRFSGRQFSNSRSEMNVSTLELGDSALYLCASSLEQGIHTQYFGPGTRLTVL.

The chain joins TRBV14 to TRBJ2-1, with D possibly being TRBD2 (5 bases). Germline values: CDR1 SGHDN, CDR2 FVKESK. The ends were cut back, 3 bases at V and 3 bases at J, with 9 bases in the middle. This CDR3 contains 14 residues. CDR3: CASSHGGSYNEQFF. The CDR3, as DNA: TGTGCCAGCAGCCACGGAGGTAGCTACAATGAGCAGTTCTTC.

V gene TRBV29-1 combines with J gene TRBJ2-7, with D perhaps TRBD1 (5 bases). This CDR3 spans 12 amino acids. The germline CDR1 and CDR2 sequences are SQVTM and ANQGSEA. With 4 bases removed from V and 5 bases from J, the gap between germline ends came to 12 bases. As DNA, the CDR3 is TGCAGCGTTGCTACAGGTTTACACGAGCAGTACTTC. Its translation: CSVATGLHEQYF.

The chain uses TRBV4-3 and TRBJ2-1; TRBD2 might be the D (5 bases). This CDR3 has 17 residues. Germline V lookup: CDR1 LGHNA, CDR2 YSLEER. Trimming took 0 bases from V and 5 from J, leaving 17 bases between them. This CDR3 reads CASSQEVWSGRNNEQFF. CDR3 sequence (DNA): TGCGCCAGCAGCCAAGAGGTTTGGAGCGGAAGAAACAATGAGCAGTTCTTC.

V and J are TRBV4-1 and TRBJ2-1; 14 bases align to TRBD2. Unmatched junction bases numbered 14, after V lost 5 bases and J lost 8 bases. The CDR3 contains 18 residues. Per germline, CDR1 MGHRA and CDR2 YSYEKL. CDR3 coding DNA: TGCGCCAGCAGCGCCGGGACTAGCGGGAGAAGTTGGGTCGATGAGCAGTTCTTC. It yields the protein CASSAGTSGRSWVDEQFF.

The CDR3 is CASSSLIGTYSNQPQHF. Written as DNA, the CDR3 is TGTGCCAGCAGTTCACTCATCGGGACCTATAGCAATCAGCCCCAGCATTTT. The rearrangement links TRBV27 to TRBJ1-5, with a tentative D call TRBD1 (5 bases). There are 17 residues in the CDR3. Germline V gives CDR1 MNHEY, CDR2 SMNVEV (reference sequence). With 4 bases removed from V and 0 bases from J, the gap between germline ends came to 16 bases.

The chain links TRBV7-3 to TRBJ2-1; D ambiguous. Trimming shortened V by 5 bases and J by 7 bases, and 12 bases separated the two germline ends. This CDR3 contains 13 residues. Germline loops: CDR1 SGHTA, CDR2 FQGTGA. The CDR3 is CASSLSETNEQFF. CDR3 nucleotide sequence: TGTGCCAGCAGCCTCTCGGAGACGAATGAGCAGTTCTTC.

This clone was counted once. The chain couples TRBV6-5 to TRBJ1-2; D is ambiguous. The germline V gene encodes CDR1 MNHEY and CDR2 SVGAGI. V lost 5 bases to trimming and J lost 5 bases, with 15 bases between them. The CDR3 length is 14 residues. CDR3 region: CASSSRTVNYGYTF. The CDR3 DNA reads TGTGCCAGCAGTAGTAGGACGGTGAATTATGGCTACACCTTC.

The gene calls are TRBV9 and TRBJ2-1; 13 positions agree with TRBD2. CDR1 SGDLS and CDR2 YYNGEE come from the germline V gene. CDR3 length equals 18 residues. V lost 4 bases to trimming and J lost 7 bases; unmatched junction nucleotides: 14. CDR3 in DNA: TGTGCCAGCAGCTCCATCCTTTGGACTAGCGGGAGTCCGAATGAGCAGTTCTTC. Its protein product is CASSSILWTSGSPNEQFF.

This clone was observed once. V is TRBV9 and J is TRBJ2-3, with 8 nucleotides matching TRBD2. The CDR3 totals 17 residues. Germline loops: CDR1 SGDLS, CDR2 YYNGEE. V lost 0 bases to trimming and J lost 6 bases; unmatched junction nucleotides: 12. The CDR3 sequence: CASSVGRWAPGGDTQYF. As DNA, the CDR3 is TGTGCCAGCAGCGTAGGGCGTTGGGCCCCGGGGGGGGATACGCAGTATTTT. Drawing the rest from reference TRBV9 and TRBJ2-3, the complete variable domain is DSGVTQTPKHLITATGQRVTLRCSPRSGDLSVYWYQQSLDQGLQFLIQYYNGEERAKGNILERFSAQQFPDLHSELNLSSLELGDSALYFCASSVGRWAPGGDTQYFGPGTRLTVL.

This chain uses TRBV7-9 with TRBJ2-1, with TRBD1 matching 7 bases. Germline values: CDR1 SEHNR, CDR2 FQNEAQ (reference sequence). The V gene end was trimmed by 5 bases and the J gene end by 5 bases; junction bases not matched to a gene: 15. CDR3 length: 17 amino acids. The CDR3 loop is CASSARQGRQGDNEQFF. In nucleotides, the CDR3 is TGTGCCAGCAGCGCAAGACAGGGCCGACAGGGCGACAATGAGCAGTTCTTC.

The chain combines TRBV28 with TRBJ1-5, with 8 positions matching TRBD1. The CDR3 runs 16 residues. The germline CDR1 and CDR2 sequences are MDHEN and SYDVKM. V trimming: 7 bases; J trimming: 4 bases; junction bases outside the gene matches: 12. The DNA for the CDR3 is TGTGCCAGCATCCCCGGTGACAGGGGTGTTAATCAGCCCCAGCATTTT. Residues: CASIPGDRGVNQPQHF.

This chain uses TRBV5-1 with TRBJ2-7, with a weak D call TRBD2 (6 bases). From germline, CDR1 is SGHRS and CDR2 YFSETQ. The CDR3 totals 14 residues. The V end was cut by 5 bases, the J end by 4 bases, with 16 bases between. This CDR3 reads CASRPGGPRYEQYV. CDR3 bases: TGCGCCAGCAGGCCCGGAGGGCCGAGGTACGAGCAGTACGTC.

This clone was picked up one time. This sequence joins TRBV27 and TRBJ2-1; D is unresolved. Germline-derived CDR1 and CDR2 are MNHEY and SMNVEV (reference sequence). This CDR3 comprises 14 residues. V dropped 6 bases and J dropped 5 bases, with 14 bases sitting between them. CDR3 residues: CASSRSVTHNEQFF. The CDR3, as DNA: TGTGCCAGCAGCCGGTCCGTCACCCACAATGAGCAGTTCTTC.

The V gene is TRBV6-1, the J gene TRBJ2-1; the D gene is possibly TRBD1 (6 bases). Germline V gives CDR1 MNHNS, CDR2 SASEGT. The CDR3 consists of 15 residues. Trimming cost V 2 bases and J 5 bases, with 13 bases left between them. CDR3 loop: CASSERAGADNEQFF. The CDR3 nucleotides are TGTGCCAGCAGTGAACGGGCAGGGGCGGACAATGAGCAGTTCTTC.

The V call is TRBV5-4, the J call TRBJ2-1; 7 bases match TRBD1. V lost 4 bases and J lost 3; bases outside the gene matches: 7. Germline V lookup: CDR1 SGHNT, CDR2 YYREEE (reference sequence). The CDR3 runs 15 residues. CDR3 in DNA: TGTGCCAGCAGCCTAACAGGGGTCGGCTACAATGAGCAGTTCTTC. Translated: CASSLTGVGYNEQFF.

The chain combines TRBV27 with TRBJ2-5, with D possibly matching TRBD1 (6 bases). This CDR3 spans 14 amino acids. V was clipped by 5 bases and J by 5 bases, with 15 bases between them. The germline gives CDR1 MNHEY, CDR2 SMNVEV (reference sequence). CDR3 sequence reads: CASSNTGMVETQYF. The CDR3 DNA is TGTGCCAGCAGTAACACAGGGATGGTTGAGACCCAGTACTTC.

This chain links TRBV2 with TRBJ1-5; 8 bases map to TRBD1. Germline V gives CDR1 SNHLY, CDR2 FYNNEI. The CDR3 has 15 amino acids. V trimming: 10 bases; J trimming: 4 bases; junction bases outside the gene matches: 12. CDR3 sequence: CAKSSSGGANQPQHF. In DNA form, the CDR3 reads TGTGCCAAATCCTCGTCAGGGGGCGCGAATCAGCCCCAGCATTTT.

The chain carries TRBV5-1 and TRBJ2-3; D is ambiguous. The length of the CDR3 is 14 residues. The germline V gene has CDR1 SGHRS and CDR2 YFSETQ. V was cut by 4 bases and J by 4 bases, with 13 bases left in between. CDR3 nucleotides: TGCGCCAGCAGCCTGGGCCCCCGGTCAGATACGCAGTATTTT. It encodes CASSLGPRSDTQYF.